The rows below give T cell receptor beta chains drawn from one sample of a study of shared clonotypes between healthy human individuals. The data were produced by immunoSEQ multiplex PCR, yet TCRdb's version contains in-frame clones alone and is incomplete. The sample has approximately 2,000,000 clones, 85% to 95% seen once. Sequencing input: naive CD8+ T cells from PBMCs. These receptors all come from a man in his late teens or twenties in good health. Some clones in this sample may be carry-over from other donors' samples. The CDR3 runs from the conserved cysteine through the conserved F or W. A D gene is named only where the DNA matches it firmly. A clone size is listed for some rows: how often the clone was seen (once, few, many), or a class if it is expanded.

clone_size	v_call	j_call	d_call	cdr3_nt	cdr3_aa
.	TRBV5-6	TRBJ2-1	TRBD2	TGTGCCAGCAGCTGGACTAGTGGCAATGAGCAGTTCTTC	CASSWTSGNEQFF
.	TRBV7-2	TRBJ2-7	TRBD2	TGTGCCAGCAGCCCCGGGACTAGCGGTTCCTCCTACGAGCAGTACTTC	CASSPGTSGSSYEQYF
.	TRBV27	TRBJ2-6	TRBD1	TGTGCCAGCAGTGGGGGACAGGGGATTGCCGGGGCCAACGTCCTGACTTTC	CASSGGQGIAGANVLTF
.	TRBV11-2	TRBJ2-2	.	TGTGCCAGCAGCACCAAATTACGGGTCATCAACACCGGGGAGCTGTTTTTT	CASSTKLRVINTGELFF
.	TRBV11-2	TRBJ2-2	.	TGTGCCAGCAGGAGGTTGGGCCGGGCCGGGGAGCTGTTTTTT	CASRRLGRAGELFF
.	TRBV13	TRBJ2-7	TRBD2	TGTGCCAGCGGGCTAGCGGGAGACGAGCAGTACTTC	CASGLAGDEQYF
.	TRBV10-3	TRBJ2-3	TRBD1	TGTGCCATCAGTGAGCCCGGACAGGACACAGATACGCAGTATTTT	CAISEPGQDTDTQYF
.	TRBV5-6	TRBJ2-3	.	TGTGCCAGCAGCTACCTCACAGATACGCAGTATTTT	CASSYLTDTQYF
.	TRBV11-2	TRBJ2-1	.	TGTGCCAGCAGCTTAGTACGTGCCAATGAGCAGTTCTTC	CASSLVRANEQFF
.	TRBV27	TRBJ2-2	.	TGTGCCAGCATCGAAGGGACGGCGACGAACACCGGGGAGCTGTTTTTT	CASIEGTATNTGELFF
.	TRBV2	TRBJ2-3	.	TGTGCCAGCAGTGATCAGCAATTACGGGGGTCAGATACGCAGTATTTT	CASSDQQLRGSDTQYF
once	TRBV10-3	TRBJ2-2	TRBD1	TGTGCCATCAGAGGACAGGCCCCAGATCCCGGGGAGCTGTTTTTT	CAIRGQAPDPGELFF
.	TRBV2	TRBJ1-2	TRBD1	TGTGCCTCACCGGGACAGGGTATAGGAATGGATGGCTACACCTTC	CASPGQGIGMDGYTF
.	TRBV6-1	TRBJ2-1	TRBD2	TGTGCCAGCAGTGAAGGACTAGCGGGAGGGCCTTTAGATGAGCAGTTCTTC	CASSEGLAGGPLDEQFF
.	TRBV11-2	TRBJ2-5	TRBD2	TGTGCCAGCAGCTTACCCCGCGGGAGGGAGGAGACCCAGTACTTC	CASSLPRGREETQYF
.	TRBV27	TRBJ2-6	.	TGTGCCAGCGCTTTTTTGGTCTCTGGGGCCAACGTCCTGACTTTC	CASAFLVSGANVLTF
.	TRBV29-1	TRBJ1-1	.	TGCAGCGTCCAGTATGCGGGCAACCCTGAAGCTTTCTTT	CSVQYAGNPEAFF
once	TRBV11-1	TRBJ1-1	.	TGTGCCAGCAGCTTAGTGGAGTCAGGGGACACTGAAGCTTTCTTT	CASSLVESGDTEAFF
.	TRBV19	TRBJ1-5	.	TGTGCCAGTAGTATCAGGGGCGGGCAGCCCCAGCATTTT	CASSIRGGQPQHF
.	TRBV2	TRBJ1-5	.	TGTGCCAGCAGTGACTGGGTCAATCAGCCCCAGCATTTT	CASSDWVNQPQHF
few	TRBV11-2	TRBJ1-1	.	TGTGCCAGCAGCTCCATGACATTCATGAACACTGAAGCTTTCTTT	CASSSMTFMNTEAFF
.	TRBV9	TRBJ2-7	TRBD2	TGTGCCAGCGCGCCCACTAGCGACTACTACGAGCAGTACTTC	CASAPTSDYYEQYF
.	TRBV28	TRBJ2-5	TRBD1	TGTGCCAGCAGTTCGGGACAGGGGGGTCGAGAGACCCAGTACTTC	CASSSGQGGRETQYF
.	TRBV11-2	TRBJ2-1	TRBD2	TGTGCCAGCAGCCAGTCCCCGGGACTACCCATTAAAAATGAGCAGTTCTTC	CASSQSPGLPIKNEQFF
once	TRBV6-6	TRBJ2-1	.	TGTGCCAGCAGCCTACTCCGGTCCAGGAAGGATGAGCAGTTCTTC	CASSLLRSRKDEQFF
.	TRBV5-8	TRBJ2-7	TRBD1	TGTGCCAGCAGCTTTCCCCGGGACAGGGCCTACGAGCAGTACTTC	CASSFPRDRAYEQYF
.	TRBV7-2	TRBJ2-3	.	TGTGCCAGCAGATTAGCGGCTAGCACAGATACGCAGTATTTT	CASRLAASTDTQYF
once	TRBV27	TRBJ2-5	.	TGTGCCAGCAGGACTTCGCAAGAGACCCAGTACTTC	CASRTSQETQYF
.	TRBV27	TRBJ2-7	TRBD2	TGTGCCAGCAGTTTATGGGGGGGGTCCAGTTTGTCCTACGAGCAGTACTTC	CASSLWGGSSLSYEQYF
.	TRBV14	TRBJ2-1	TRBD1	TGTGCCAGCAGCCTATACACAGGGGTGGGCAATGAGCAGTTCTTC	CASSLYTGVGNEQFF
.	TRBV30	TRBJ1-2	TRBD1	TGTGCCTGGAGTGAGCCGGGACAGATATTCTATGGCTACACCTTC	CAWSEPGQIFYGYTF
few	TRBV19	TRBJ1-1	.	TGTGCCAGTAGTGATTGGGTTTTGGGCACTGAAGCTTTCTTT	CASSDWVLGTEAFF
.	TRBV27	TRBJ1-2	TRBD1	TGTGCCAGCAGTCCACTTGGACAGGGGGCAAATGGCTACACCTTC	CASSPLGQGANGYTF
.	TRBV27	TRBJ2-7	.	TGTGCCAGCAGTCCGGGGACCCACTACGAGCAGTACTTC	CASSPGTHYEQYF
.	TRBV9	TRBJ1-5	.	TGTGCCAGCAGCCTTGGGGATCAGCCCCAGCATTTT	CASSLGDQPQHF
.	TRBV5-8	TRBJ2-2	.	TGTGCCAAGCTTGGTTCCAAGAACACCGGGGAGCTGTTTTTT	CAKLGSKNTGELFF
.	TRBV18	TRBJ2-1	TRBD1	TGTGCCAGCTCACCACCGGACAGGGGGCTAAATGAGCAGTTCTTC	CASSPPDRGLNEQFF